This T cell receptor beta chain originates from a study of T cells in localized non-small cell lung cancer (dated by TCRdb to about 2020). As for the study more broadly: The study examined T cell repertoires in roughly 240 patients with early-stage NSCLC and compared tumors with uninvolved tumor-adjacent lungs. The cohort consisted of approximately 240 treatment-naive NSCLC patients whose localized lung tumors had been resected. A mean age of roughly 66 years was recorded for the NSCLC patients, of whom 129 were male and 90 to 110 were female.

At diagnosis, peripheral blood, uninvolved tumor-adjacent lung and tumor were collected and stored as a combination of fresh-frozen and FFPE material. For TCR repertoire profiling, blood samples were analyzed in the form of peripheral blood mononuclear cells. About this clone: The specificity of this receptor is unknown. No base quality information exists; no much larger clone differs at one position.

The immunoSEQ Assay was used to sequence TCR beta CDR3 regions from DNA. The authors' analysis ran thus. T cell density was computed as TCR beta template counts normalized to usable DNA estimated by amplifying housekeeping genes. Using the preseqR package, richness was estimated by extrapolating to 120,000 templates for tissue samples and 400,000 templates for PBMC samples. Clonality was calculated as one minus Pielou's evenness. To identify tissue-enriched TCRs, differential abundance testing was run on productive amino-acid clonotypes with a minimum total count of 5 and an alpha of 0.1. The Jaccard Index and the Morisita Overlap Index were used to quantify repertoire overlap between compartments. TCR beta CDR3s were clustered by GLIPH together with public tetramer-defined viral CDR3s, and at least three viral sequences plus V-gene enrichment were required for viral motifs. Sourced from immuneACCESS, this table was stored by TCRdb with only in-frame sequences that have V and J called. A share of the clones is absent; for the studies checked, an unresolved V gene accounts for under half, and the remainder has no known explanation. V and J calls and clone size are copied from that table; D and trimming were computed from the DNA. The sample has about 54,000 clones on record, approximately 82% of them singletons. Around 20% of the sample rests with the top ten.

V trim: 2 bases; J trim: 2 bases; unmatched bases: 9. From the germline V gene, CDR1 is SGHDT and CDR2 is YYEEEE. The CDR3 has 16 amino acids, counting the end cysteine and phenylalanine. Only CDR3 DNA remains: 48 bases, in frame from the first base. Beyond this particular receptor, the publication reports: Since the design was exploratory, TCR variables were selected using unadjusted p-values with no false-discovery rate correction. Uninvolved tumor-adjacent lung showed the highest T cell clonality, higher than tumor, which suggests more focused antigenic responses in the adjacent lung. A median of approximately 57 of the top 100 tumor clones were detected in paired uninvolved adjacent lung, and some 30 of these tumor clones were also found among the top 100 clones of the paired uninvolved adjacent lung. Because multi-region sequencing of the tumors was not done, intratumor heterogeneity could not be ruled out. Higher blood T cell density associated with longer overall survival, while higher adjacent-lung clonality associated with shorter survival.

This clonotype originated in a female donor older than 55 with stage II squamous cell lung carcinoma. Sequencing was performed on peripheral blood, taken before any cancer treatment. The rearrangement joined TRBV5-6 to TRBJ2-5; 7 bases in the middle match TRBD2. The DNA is TGTGCCAGCAGCTTTCGGGGAGGGAATAGGCAAGAGACCCAGTACTTC. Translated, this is CASSFRGGNRQETQYF. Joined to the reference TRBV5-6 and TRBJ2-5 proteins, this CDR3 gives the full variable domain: DAGVTQSPTHLIKTRGQQVTLRCSPKSGHDTVSWYQQALGQGPQFIFQYYEEEERQRGNFPDRFSGHQFPNYSSELNVNALLLGDSALYLCASSFRGGNRQETQYFGPGTRLLVL.